Following are 27 T cell receptor beta chains from one sample sequenced in a study of blood T cell repertoires in COVID-19. The assay was immunoSEQ multiplex PCR, and TCRdb's table has in-frame clones only and misses some. The table records 55,000 or so clones, about nine tenths of them present only once. The sample taken for sequencing was peripheral blood. These receptors were obtained from a middle-aged man with COVID-19, enrolled during active disease.

The gene calls are TRBV5-4 and TRBJ2-3, with D possibly matching TRBD1 (6 bases). Per the germline V gene, CDR1 is SGHNT and CDR2 is YYREEE (reference sequence). The CDR3 runs to 14 residues. V was cut by 2 bases and J by 6 bases, with 13 bases left in between. The CDR3 protein is CASSLQGVFDTQYF. The CDR3 DNA reads TGTGCCAGCAGCTTACAGGGCGTTTTTGATACGCAGTATTTT.

The J gene is TRBJ1-2, the V gene TRBV30, with D possibly being TRBD1 (6 bases). Germline loops: CDR1 GTSNPN, CDR2 SVGIG (reference sequence). CDR3 length: 11 amino acids. The germline V and J ends were trimmed by 8 bases and 12 bases, with 19 bases remaining between them. The CDR3 loop is CALGGAVPHTF. Here the CDR3 DNA reads TGTGCCCTTGGGGGGGCTGTCCCTCACACCTTC.

The J gene is TRBJ1-4, the V gene TRBV5-5, with TRBD1 matching 7 bases. The germline V gene encodes CDR1 SGHKS and CDR2 YYEKEE (reference sequence). The trim removed 1 base at V and 4 bases at J, leaving 7 bases unmatched. The CDR3 is 16 residues long. The CDR3 region is CASSLKAQGSNEKLFF. The CDR3 nucleotides read TGTGCCAGCAGCTTGAAGGCACAGGGGAGTAATGAAAAACTGTTTTTT.

The chain is built from TRBV25-1 and TRBJ1-5, with D perhaps TRBD1 (6 bases). V gave up 4 bases and J gave up 3 bases, with 10 bases separating them. In germline, CDR1 is MGHDK, CDR2 SYGVNS. The CDR3 sequence is 14 residues long. The CDR3 sequence is CASSVQGPNQPQHF. CDR3 coding DNA: TGTGCCAGCAGTGTCCAGGGGCCCAATCAGCCCCAGCATTTT.

V usage is TRBV5-1 and J usage is TRBJ2-3; TRBD2 matches at 7 bases. The V gene end was trimmed by 0 bases and the J gene end by 1 base; junction bases not matched to a gene: 8. Germline CDR1 reads SGHRS; CDR2 reads YFSETQ. CDR3 length: 17 amino acids. The CDR3 sequence is CASSLGLAMDGTDTQYF. Here the CDR3 DNA reads TGCGCCAGCAGCTTGGGACTAGCAATGGATGGCACAGATACGCAGTATTTT.

V is TRBV6-1 and J is TRBJ2-3, with unresolved D. Trimming took 3 bases from V and 2 from J, leaving 6 bases between them. The CDR3 length is 13 residues. Germline V gives CDR1 MNHNS, CDR2 SASEGT. CDR3 sequence: CASSDAYTDTQYF. CDR3 DNA sequence: TGTGCCAGCAGTGATGCCTACACAGATACGCAGTATTTT.

The J gene is TRBJ1-4, the V gene TRBV19, with D perhaps matching TRBD1 (6 bases). The CDR3 totals 14 residues. CDR1 and CDR2 from the germline V gene are LNHDA and SQIVND (reference sequence). V lost 6 bases and J lost 4, with 12 bases in between. DNA for the CDR3: TGTGCCAGTAGCCGGACAGTGCTTAATGAAAAACTGTTTTTT. This encodes CASSRTVLNEKLFF. Using reference TRBV19 and TRBJ1-4 for the parts outside the CDR3, the full variable domain is DGGITQSPKYLFRKEGQNVTLSCEQNLNHDAMYWYRQDPGQGLRLIYYSQIVNDFQKGDIAEGYSVSREKKESFPLTVTSAQKNPTAFYLCASSRTVLNEKLFFGSGTQLSVL.

The gene calls are TRBV5-1 and TRBJ2-7; D is possibly TRBD1 (6 bases). The CDR3 contains 15 residues. The V gene lost 0 bases and the J gene lost 1 base, with 11 bases spanning the gap. CDR1 is SGHRS and CDR2 is YFSETQ in the germline V gene. CDR3 DNA sequence: TGCGCCAGCAGCTTGGCCTCAGGGGCTTCCTACGAGCAGTACTTC. Translating gives CASSLASGASYEQYF.

The V gene is TRBV28, the J gene TRBJ2-3, with TRBD2 as a possible D gene (6 bases). V lost 5 bases, J lost 5 bases, and 8 bases lay in between. This CDR3 has 12 amino acids. From germline, CDR1 is MDHEN and CDR2 SYDVKM. CDR3: CASSPGEDTQYF. CDR3 nucleotide sequence: TGTGCCAGCAGTCCGGGGGAAGATACGCAGTATTTT.

The rearrangement links TRBV4-1 to TRBJ1-6, with no clear D. V dropped 0 bases and J dropped 0 bases, with 12 bases sitting between them. Per the germline V gene, CDR1 is MGHRA and CDR2 is YSYEKL. This CDR3 has 18 amino acids. CDR3 DNA sequence: TGCGCCAGCAGCCAAGATATCACTTCTAGCTCCTATAATTCACCCCTCCACTTT. It is translated as CASSQDITSSSYNSPLHF.

This chain joins TRBV7-2 and TRBJ1-2, with 9 bases that match TRBD1. Germline V gene data show CDR1 as SGHTA and CDR2 as FQGNSA. With 5 bases clipped from V and 4 bases from J, the junction kept 17 bases outside the gene matches. This CDR3 has 18 amino acids. CDR3 sequence: CASSPGQGKSGYSYGYTF. The DNA for the CDR3 is TGTGCCAGCAGCCCAGGACAGGGGAAAAGCGGGTACAGCTATGGCTACACCTTC. Combining the CDR3 with reference TRBV7-2 and TRBJ1-2 gives the whole variable domain GAGVSQSPSNKVTEKGKDVELRCDPISGHTALYWYRQSLGQGLEFLIYFQGNSAPDKSGLPSDRFSAERTGGSVSTLTIQRTQQEDSAVYLCASSPGQGKSGYSYGYTFGSGTRLTVV.

The chain links TRBV12-3 or TRBV12-4 to TRBJ2-7; D possibly corresponds to TRBD1 (5 bases). V was trimmed by 8 bases and J by 2 bases, leaving 10 bases between them. This CDR3 has 12 amino acids. The CDR3 DNA sequence: TGTGCCAGCGGGGCTACCACCTACGAGCAGTACTTC. Its translation is CASGATTYEQYF.

The chain links TRBV2 to TRBJ2-2; 11 nucleotides line up with TRBD1. CDR1 is SNHLY, CDR2 FYNNEI, per germline. This CDR3 region has 16 residues. V shed 2 bases and J 5 bases; nucleotides not matched to a gene: 4. The CDR3 DNA reads TGTGCCAGCAGTGAACCGGGACAGGGGGTAACCGGGGAGCTGTTTTTT. Protein sequence: CASSEPGQGVTGELFF. The full variable domain, with the rest looked up from reference TRBV2 and TRBJ2-2, is EPEVTQTPSHQVTQMGQEVILRCVPISNHLYFYWYRQILGQKVEFLVSFYNNEISEKSEIFDDQFSVERPDGSNFTLKIRSTKLEDSAMYFCASSEPGQGVTGELFFGEGSRLTVL.

CDR3 sequence: CASSPPGRENPYEQYF. The CDR3 nucleotides are TGTGCCAGCTCACCGCCCGGTAGGGAGAACCCCTACGAGCAGTACTTC. V is TRBV18 and J is TRBJ2-7, with D perhaps matching TRBD2 (5 bases). Germline lookup yields CDR1 KGHSH and CDR2 LQKENI. CDR3 length equals 16 residues. Trimming pared 3 bases from V and 2 bases from J, leaving 17 bases between. The full variable domain, with the rest looked up from reference TRBV18 and TRBJ2-7, is NAGVMQNPRHLVRRRGQEARLRCSPMKGHSHVYWYRQLPEEGLKFMVYLQKENIIDESGMPKERFSAEFPKEGPSILRIQQVVRGDSAAYFCASSPPGRENPYEQYFGPGTRLTVT.

The chain links TRBV2 to TRBJ1-6, with 8 bases matching TRBD1. This CDR3 contains 14 residues. Germline CDR1 and CDR2: SNHLY and FYNNEI. V trimming: 4 bases; J trimming: 9 bases; junction bases outside the gene matches: 5. Written as DNA, the CDR3 is TGTGCCAGCAGTGCCCAGGGGGCGTCTTCACCCCTCCACTTT. It encodes CASSAQGASSPLHF.

The chain is built from TRBV28 and TRBJ2-2; 7 positions match TRBD1. The CDR3 contains 17 residues. V gave up 5 bases and J gave up 7 bases; unmatched junction bases: 16. Germline-derived CDR1 and CDR2 are MDHEN and SYDVKM. CDR3 nucleotide sequence: TGTGCCAGCAGTCCCCCAATACTTAAGGGGGCCGGCGGGGAGCTGTTTTTT. This codes for CASSPPILKGAGGELFF.

The CDR3 nucleotides are TGCGCCAGCAGCTTGGGGGGAGTAGGGGGCCCTGTGACCCAGTACTTC. The encoded protein is CASSLGGVGGPVTQYF. The chain carries TRBV5-1 and TRBJ2-5; the match to TRBD1 covers 7 bases. CDR1 and CDR2 (germline): SGHRS, YFSETQ. This CDR3 spans 16 amino acids. V was pared by 0 bases and J by 7 bases, with 12 bases of the junction left unmatched. Looking up the rest from reference TRBV5-1 and TRBJ2-5 gives the full variable domain: KAGVTQTPRYLIKTRGQQVTLSCSPISGHRSVSWYQQTPGQGLQFLFEYFSETQRNKGNFPGRFSGRQFSNSRSEMNVSTLELGDSALYLCASSLGGVGGPVTQYFGPGTRLLVL.

The count of this clone is one. V and J are TRBV5-1 and TRBJ1-3, with TRBD1 matching 7 bases. V lost 3 bases to trimming and J lost 2 bases; unmatched junction nucleotides: 2. Germline CDR1 SGHRS, CDR2 YFSETQ. The CDR3 has 14 residues. DNA for the CDR3: TGCGCCAGCAGCTCGACAGGGACTGGAAACACCATATATTTT. Protein sequence: CASSSTGTGNTIYF.

The chain links TRBV30 to TRBJ1-1; 10 positions match TRBD1. The germline gives CDR1 GTSNPN, CDR2 SVGIG (reference sequence). The CDR3 loop spans 20 amino acids. V dropped 4 bases and J dropped 1; count of bases not matched to a gene: 21. DNA for the CDR3: TGTGCCTGGAACCGACCGGTCCAATTGGGTGACAGGGGGCGGAACACTGAAGCTTTCTTT. Its translation: CAWNRPVQLGDRGRNTEAFF.

J is TRBJ2-1 and V is TRBV19, with 7 nucleotides matching TRBD1. From germline, CDR1 is LNHDA and CDR2 SQIVND (reference sequence). Trimming at V came to 8 bases and at J to 4 bases, leaving 11 bases not matched to a gene. There are 15 residues in the CDR3. The CDR3 DNA reads as TGTGCCAGTCAGACCGGGACAGCCCTATACAATGAGCAGTTCTTC. This encodes CASQTGTALYNEQFF. Using reference TRBV19 and TRBJ2-1 for the parts outside the CDR3, the full variable domain is DGGITQSPKYLFRKEGQNVTLSCEQNLNHDAMYWYRQDPGQGLRLIYYSQIVNDFQKGDIAEGYSVSREKKESFPLTVTSAQKNPTAFYLCASQTGTALYNEQFFGPGTRLTVL.

The chain employs TRBV3-1 (or the pseudogene TRBV3-2) and TRBJ2-5; TRBD1 matches 9 bases. Germline V gene sequence: CDR1 LGHDT, CDR2 YNNKEL (reference sequence). The CDR3 is 16 residues long. The J segment lost 3 bases and the V segment lost 7 bases, leaving 12 bases of the junction unmatched. DNA of the CDR3: TGTGCCAGCATCCCCCCGCCGGGACAGGGAAAAGAGACCCAGTACTTC. It encodes CASIPPPGQGKETQYF.

This clone came up once. This rearrangement joins TRBV30 to TRBJ2-5; 8 nucleotides agree with TRBD2. The CDR3 length is 16 residues. V was clipped by 0 bases and J by 4 bases; unmatched bases: 10. Germline loops: CDR1 GTSNPN, CDR2 SVGIG (reference sequence). For the CDR3, the DNA is TGTGCCTGGAGTGTTGTGGCGGGGGGCCCATCAGAGACCCAGTACTTC. It yields the protein CAWSVVAGGPSETQYF. The full variable domain, rest sourced from reference TRBV30 and TRBJ2-5, is SQTIHQWPATLVQPVGSPLSLECTVEGTSNPNLYWYRQAAGRGLQLLFYSVGIGQISSEVPQNLSASRPQDRQFILSSKKLLLSDSGFYLCAWSVVAGGPSETQYFGPGTRLLVL.

This sequence joins TRBV19 and TRBJ2-1; possible D gene TRBD1, 5 bases. Germline loops: CDR1 LNHDA, CDR2 SQIVND (reference sequence). With 8 bases removed from V and 10 bases from J, the gap between germline ends came to 24 bases. The CDR3 has 15 amino acids. CDR3 region: CASGSLGLVGNEQFF. The CDR3 region has the DNA TGTGCCAGTGGTTCACTGGGGCTAGTTGGTAACGAGCAGTTCTTC.

The rearrangement joins TRBV12-3 or TRBV12-4 to TRBJ2-3; no clear D gene. V dropped 7 bases and J dropped 6 bases, with 8 bases sitting between them. The CDR3 totals 11 residues. Here the CDR3 DNA reads TGTGCCAGCACTACTTGGGATACGCAGTATTTT. Protein: CASTTWDTQYF.

CDR3 DNA: TGTGCCAGCAGTGGTAGAAGTTGGTACCAAGAGACCCAGTACTTC. Encoded protein: CASSGRSWYQETQYF. The J gene is TRBJ2-5, the V gene TRBV2; D is uncertain. Germline V gene data show CDR1 as SNHLY and CDR2 as FYNNEI. CDR3 length equals 15 residues. Trimming pared 4 bases from V and 0 bases from J, leaving 12 bases between. Filled out from reference TRBV2 and TRBJ2-5, the complete variable domain reads EPEVTQTPSHQVTQMGQEVILRCVPISNHLYFYWYRQILGQKVEFLVSFYNNEISEKSEIFDDQFSVERPDGSNFTLKIRSTKLEDSAMYFCASSGRSWYQETQYFGPGTRLLVL.

This sequence joins TRBV9 and TRBJ1-1, with D unresolved. V dropped 6 bases and J dropped 0 bases, with 15 bases sitting between them. This CDR3 has 15 residues. Per the germline V gene, CDR1 is SGDLS and CDR2 is YYNGEE. The DNA of the CDR3 is TGTGCCAGCACCGAGGATTCTTACATGAACACTGAAGCTTTCTTT. This sequence encodes CASTEDSYMNTEAFF.

This clone was recorded only once. The CDR3 DNA reads TGTGCCAGCAGCCAAGCTCCAATCGGGGAGCAGTTCTTC. It codes for CASSQAPIGEQFF. The genes are TRBV4-2 and TRBJ2-1; no reliable D call. Germline assignment: CDR1 LGHNA and CDR2 YNFKEQ. V lost 1 base to trimming and J lost 10 bases, with 11 bases between them. This CDR3 contains 13 residues.